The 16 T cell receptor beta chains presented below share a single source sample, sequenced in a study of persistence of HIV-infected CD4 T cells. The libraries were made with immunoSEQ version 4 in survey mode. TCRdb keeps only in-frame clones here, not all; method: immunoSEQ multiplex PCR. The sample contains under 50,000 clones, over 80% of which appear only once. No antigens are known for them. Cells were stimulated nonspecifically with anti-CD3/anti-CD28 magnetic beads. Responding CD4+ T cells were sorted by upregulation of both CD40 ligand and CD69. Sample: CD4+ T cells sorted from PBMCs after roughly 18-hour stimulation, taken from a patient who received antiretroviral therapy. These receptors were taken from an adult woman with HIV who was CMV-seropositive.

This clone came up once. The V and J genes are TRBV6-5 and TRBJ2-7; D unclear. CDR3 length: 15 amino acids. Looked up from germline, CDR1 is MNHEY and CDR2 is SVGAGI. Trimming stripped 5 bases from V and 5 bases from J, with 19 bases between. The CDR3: CASSLDGLGSNEQYF. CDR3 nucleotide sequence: TGTGCCAGCAGTCTGGACGGCCTCGGAAGCAACGAGCAGTACTTC.

The CDR3 loop is CASSTDNGGYTF. For the CDR3, the DNA is TGTGCCAGCAGCACGGACAATGGTGGCTACACCTTC. The chain joins TRBV5-6 to TRBJ1-2; a possible D gene is TRBD1 (5 bases). Germline values: CDR1 SGHDT, CDR2 YYEEEE. The CDR3 spans 12 residues. The V end lost 4 bases, the J end lost 7 bases, and 11 bases lay between the germline ends. The full variable domain, completed using reference TRBV5-6 and TRBJ1-2, is DAGVTQSPTHLIKTRGQQVTLRCSPKSGHDTVSWYQQALGQGPQFIFQYYEEEERQRGNFPDRFSGHQFPNYSSELNVNALLLGDSALYLCASSTDNGGYTFGSGTRLTVV.

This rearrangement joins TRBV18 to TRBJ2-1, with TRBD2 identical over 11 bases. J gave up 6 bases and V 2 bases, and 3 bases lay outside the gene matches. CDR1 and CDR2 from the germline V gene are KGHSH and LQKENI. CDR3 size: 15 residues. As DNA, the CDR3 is TGTGCCAGCTCACCAGTAGGACTAGCGGGCAATGAGCAGTTCTTC. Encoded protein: CASSPVGLAGNEQFF.

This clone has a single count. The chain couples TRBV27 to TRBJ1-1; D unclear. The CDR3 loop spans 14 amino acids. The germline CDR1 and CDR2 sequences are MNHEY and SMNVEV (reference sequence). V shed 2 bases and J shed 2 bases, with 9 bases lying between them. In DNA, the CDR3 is TGTGCCAGCAGTTTAAGGGAGGGTAACACTGAAGCTTTCTTT. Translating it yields CASSLREGNTEAFF.

The CDR3 nucleotides are TGTGCCAGCAGTAGGAATTGGGACGGTGTCTACACCTTC. Translated: CASSRNWDGVYTF. The J gene is TRBJ1-2, the V gene TRBV7-2, with D possibly TRBD1 on 5 matching bases. Germline assignment: CDR1 SGHTA and CDR2 FQGNSA. This CDR3 region has 13 residues. V gave up 6 bases and J gave up 10 bases, with 18 bases separating them.

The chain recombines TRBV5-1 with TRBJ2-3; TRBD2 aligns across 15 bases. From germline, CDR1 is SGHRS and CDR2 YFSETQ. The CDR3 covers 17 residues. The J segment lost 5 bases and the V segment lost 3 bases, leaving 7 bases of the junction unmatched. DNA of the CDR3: TGCGCCAGCAGCTACAGGACTAGCGGGAGGGTGGAAGATACGCAGTATTTT. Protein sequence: CASSYRTSGRVEDTQYF.

The CDR3 region has the DNA TGTGCCAGCAGCCAAGAGACCCAGTACTTC. Amino acid sequence: CASSQETQYF. This chain links TRBV3-1 (or the pseudogene TRBV3-2) with TRBJ2-5; D not resolved. V dropped 0 bases and J dropped 7 bases, with 0 bases sitting between them. The CDR3 runs to 10 residues. Germline V gene data show CDR1 as LGHDT and CDR2 as YNNKEL (reference sequence).

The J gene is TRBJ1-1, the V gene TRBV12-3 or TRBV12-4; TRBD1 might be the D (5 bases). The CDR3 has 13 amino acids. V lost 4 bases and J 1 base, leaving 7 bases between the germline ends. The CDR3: CASSSTGNTEAFF. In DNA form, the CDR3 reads TGTGCCAGCAGTTCCACAGGGAACACTGAAGCTTTCTTT.

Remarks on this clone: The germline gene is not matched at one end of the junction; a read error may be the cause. CDR3 nucleotides: TGCACCAGCAGCTTGGGCCAAGAGACCCAGTACTTC. Amino acid sequence: CTSSLGQETQYF. The J gene is TRBJ2-5, the V gene TRBV5-1; D is ambiguous. Germline CDR1 SGHRS, CDR2 YFSETQ. The CDR3 has 12 residues.

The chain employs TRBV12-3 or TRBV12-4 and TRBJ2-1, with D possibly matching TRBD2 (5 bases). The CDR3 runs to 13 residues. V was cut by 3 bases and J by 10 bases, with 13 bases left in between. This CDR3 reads CASSLDSLGEQFF. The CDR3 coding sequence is TGTGCCAGCAGTTTGGACTCCCTGGGAGAGCAGTTCTTC.

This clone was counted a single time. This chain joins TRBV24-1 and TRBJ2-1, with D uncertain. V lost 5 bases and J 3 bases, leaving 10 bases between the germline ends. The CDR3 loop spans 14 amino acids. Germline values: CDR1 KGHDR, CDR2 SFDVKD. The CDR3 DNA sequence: TGTGCCACCAGTGGAGAGAGTCGCTACAATGAGCAGTTCTTC. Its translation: CATSGESRYNEQFF.

The CDR3 reads CASSPEGGSYNEQFF. In DNA, the CDR3 is TGTGCCAGCAGCCCCGAGGGGGGCTCCTACAATGAGCAGTTCTTC. J is TRBJ2-1 and V is TRBV7-2; D may correspond to TRBD1 or TRBD2 (6 bases each). The V end was cut by 5 bases, the J end by 0 bases, with 11 bases between. The CDR3 is made up of 15 amino acids. Per the germline V gene, CDR1 is SGHTA and CDR2 is FQGNSA.

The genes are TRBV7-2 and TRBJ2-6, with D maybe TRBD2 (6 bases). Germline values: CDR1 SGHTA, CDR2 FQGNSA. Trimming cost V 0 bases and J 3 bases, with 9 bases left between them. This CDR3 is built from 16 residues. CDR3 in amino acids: CASSLAGTLGANVLTF. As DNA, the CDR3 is TGTGCCAGCAGCTTAGCGGGGACTCTTGGGGCCAACGTCCTGACTTTC.

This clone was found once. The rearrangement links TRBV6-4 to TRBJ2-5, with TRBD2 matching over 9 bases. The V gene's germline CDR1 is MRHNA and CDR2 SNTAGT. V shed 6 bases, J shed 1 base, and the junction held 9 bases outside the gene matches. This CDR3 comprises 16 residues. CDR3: CASSAAGGVGQETQYF. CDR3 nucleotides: TGTGCCAGCAGCGCGGCGGGGGGGGTAGGCCAAGAGACCCAGTACTTC.

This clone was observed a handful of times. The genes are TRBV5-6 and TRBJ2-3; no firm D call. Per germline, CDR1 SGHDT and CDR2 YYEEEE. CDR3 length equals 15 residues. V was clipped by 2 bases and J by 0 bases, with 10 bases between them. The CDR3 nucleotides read TGTGCCAGCAGCTTAATTCTCACTAGCACAGATACGCAGTATTTT. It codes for CASSLILTSTDTQYF. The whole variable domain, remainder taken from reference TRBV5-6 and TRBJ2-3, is DAGVTQSPTHLIKTRGQQVTLRCSPKSGHDTVSWYQQALGQGPQFIFQYYEEEERQRGNFPDRFSGHQFPNYSSELNVNALLLGDSALYLCASSLILTSTDTQYFGPGTRLTVL.

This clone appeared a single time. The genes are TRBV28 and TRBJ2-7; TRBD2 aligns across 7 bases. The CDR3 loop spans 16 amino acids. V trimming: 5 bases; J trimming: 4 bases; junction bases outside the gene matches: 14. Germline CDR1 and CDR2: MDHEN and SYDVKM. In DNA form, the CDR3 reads TGTGCCAGCAGTGGGGGGGAGGGGCTGGCAGTTTACGAGCAGTACTTC. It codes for CASSGGEGLAVYEQYF.